The 8 T cell receptor beta chains below all came from one sample that was sequenced in a study of shared clonotypes between healthy human individuals. Measured with immunoSEQ multiplex PCR; TCRdb has only the in-frame clones, and not every one. The sample consists of approximately 500,000 clones, roughly 79% of them appearing once. The material sequenced was PBMCs. These receptors originate from a woman aged 35 to 49 in good health. Some clones in this sample may be carry-over from other donors' samples.

The V and J genes are TRBV9 and TRBJ1-1; D call uncertain. Germline V gene sequence: CDR1 SGDLS, CDR2 YYNGEE. The CDR3 consists of 15 residues. The germline V and J ends were trimmed by 0 bases and 3 bases, with 12 bases remaining between them. The CDR3 DNA follows: TGTGCCAGCAGCGTAGATGGAGGGTCGGACACTGAAGCTTTCTTT. Its translation is CASSVDGGSDTEAFF.

CDR3 residues: CASSPSGANVLTF. DNA of the CDR3: TGTGCCAGCAGTCCGTCTGGGGCCAACGTCCTGACTTTC. The V and J genes are TRBV28 and TRBJ2-6; D is unclear. The V end was cut by 5 bases, the J end by 1 base, with 3 bases between. Germline values: CDR1 MDHEN, CDR2 SYDVKM. There are 13 residues in the CDR3.

The chain couples TRBV18 to TRBJ2-1; D is perhaps TRBD2 (6 bases). V lost 0 bases and J lost 5, with 14 bases in between. Germline V gene lookup returns CDR1 KGHSH and CDR2 LQKENI. There are 16 residues in the CDR3. The CDR3 DNA reads as TGTGCCAGCTCACCACCGGGGGGTTTGGTCCACAATGAGCAGTTCTTC. As protein: CASSPPGGLVHNEQFF.

This chain connects TRBV7-2 to TRBJ2-7; D remains unclear. V lost 6 bases and J lost 2, with 14 bases in between. Germline CDR1 SGHTA, CDR2 FQGNSA. This CDR3 spans 14 amino acids. The CDR3 DNA follows: TGTGCCAGCAGTTTCGACTCCTCAGCCTACGAGCAGTACTTC. Its translation is CASSFDSSAYEQYF.

The chain links TRBV5-1 to TRBJ1-2; a possible D gene is TRBD1 (6 bases). CDR1 is SGHRS, CDR2 YFSETQ, per germline. The CDR3 has 14 residues. V was shortened by 4 bases and J by 4 bases, with 14 bases between the two germline ends. The CDR3 nucleotides read TGCGCCAGCAGCGAGGCACAGGGTGTCTATGGCTACACCTTC. Translated: CASSEAQGVYGYTF.

The chain couples TRBV10-3 to TRBJ2-3, with 10 nucleotides matching TRBD2. The V and J ends lost 7 bases and 4 bases, in that order; junction bases with no gene match: 8. CDR3 length: 15 residues. Germline CDR1 is ENHRY and CDR2 is SYGVKD. CDR3 protein: CAIMKSGRGSDTQYF. The DNA for the CDR3 is TGTGCCATCATGAAAAGCGGGAGGGGTTCAGATACGCAGTATTTT.

V and J are TRBV19 and TRBJ2-7; possibly TRBD1 for D (5 bases). Germline CDR1 is LNHDA and CDR2 is SQIVND (reference sequence). Trimming removed 10 bases at V and 7 bases at J, with 14 bases between. The CDR3 length is 11 residues. CDR3 in DNA: TGTGCCATTGGGCAGGGTTCGGAGCAGTACTTC. Protein: CAIGQGSEQYF.

CDR3 nucleotides: TGTGCCAGCAGTGGGGATCTTCAGTGGGGCTACACCTTC. The encoded protein is CASSGDLQWGYTF. The rearrangement joins TRBV28 to TRBJ1-2, with no clear D. Per the germline V gene, CDR1 is MDHEN and CDR2 is SYDVKM. The CDR3 has 13 residues. Trimming removed 5 bases at V and 8 bases at J, with 15 bases between.